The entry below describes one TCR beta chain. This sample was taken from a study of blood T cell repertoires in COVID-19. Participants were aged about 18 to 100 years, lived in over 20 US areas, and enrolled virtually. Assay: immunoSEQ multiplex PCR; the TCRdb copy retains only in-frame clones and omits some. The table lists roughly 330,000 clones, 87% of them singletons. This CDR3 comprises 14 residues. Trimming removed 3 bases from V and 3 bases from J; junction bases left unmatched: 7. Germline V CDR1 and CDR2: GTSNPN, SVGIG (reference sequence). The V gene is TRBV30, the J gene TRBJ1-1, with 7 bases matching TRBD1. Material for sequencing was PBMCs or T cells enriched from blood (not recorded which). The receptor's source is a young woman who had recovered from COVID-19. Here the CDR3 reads CAWSYKGADTEAFF. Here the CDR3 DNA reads TGTGCCTGGAGCTACAAGGGGGCGGACACTGAAGCTTTCTTT.